This T cell receptor (beta chain) stems from a study of neurological immune-mediated disorders. CDR1 and CDR2 from the germline V gene are LGHDT and YNNKEL (reference sequence). V lost 0 bases and J 7 bases, leaving 14 bases between the germline ends. The CDR3 consists of 15 residues. At least ten counts were recorded for this clonotype. One entry per CDR3 protein, called by TCRdb with MiXCR from the 5' RACE reads. The repertoire holds some 29,000 distinct CDR3 sequences, over 10% seen once, with 5% to 6% in the top ten. The rearrangement links TRBV3-1 to TRBJ2-3, with D possibly TRBD2 on 5 matching bases. The sequenced material came from PBMCs. The sequence derives from a woman in her sixties in good health. Here the CDR3 reads CASSQDSTSGNTQYF. The CDR3 DNA is TGTGCCAGCAGCCAAGACTCGACGAGCGGAAATACGCAGTATTTT.